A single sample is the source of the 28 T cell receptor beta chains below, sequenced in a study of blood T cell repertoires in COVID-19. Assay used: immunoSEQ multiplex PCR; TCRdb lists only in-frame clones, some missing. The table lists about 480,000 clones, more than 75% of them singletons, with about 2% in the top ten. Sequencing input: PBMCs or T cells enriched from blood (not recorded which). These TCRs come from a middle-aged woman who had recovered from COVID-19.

The CDR3 sequence: CAITRGPYYEQYF. The CDR3 DNA sequence: TGTGCCATCACAAGGGGGCCCTACTACGAGCAGTACTTC. The chain carries TRBV12-3 or TRBV12-4 and TRBJ2-7; TRBD1 matches 7 bases. The CDR3 covers 13 residues. J gave up 3 bases and V 10 bases, and 9 bases lay outside the gene matches.

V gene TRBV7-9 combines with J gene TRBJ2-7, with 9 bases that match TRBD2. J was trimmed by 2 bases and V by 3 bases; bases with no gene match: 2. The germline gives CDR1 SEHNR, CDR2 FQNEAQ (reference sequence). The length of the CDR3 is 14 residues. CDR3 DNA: TGTGCCAGCAGCTTGGCGGGAGGGCCCTACGAGCAGTACTTC. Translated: CASSLAGGPYEQYF. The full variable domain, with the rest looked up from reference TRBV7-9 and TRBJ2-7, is DTGVSQNPRHKITKRGQNVTFRCDPISEHNRLYWYRQTLGQGPEFLTYFQNEAQLEKSRLLSDRFSAERPKGSFSTLEIQRTEQGDSAMYLCASSLAGGPYEQYFGPGTRLTVT.

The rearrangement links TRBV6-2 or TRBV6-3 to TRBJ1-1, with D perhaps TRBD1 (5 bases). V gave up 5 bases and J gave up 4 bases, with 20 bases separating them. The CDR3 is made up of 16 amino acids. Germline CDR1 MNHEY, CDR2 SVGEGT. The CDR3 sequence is CASSRDSGFLGTEAFF. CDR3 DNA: TGTGCCAGCAGTCGAGACTCAGGGTTTTTGGGCACTGAAGCTTTCTTT.

CDR3 sequence reads: CASTLTGNTIYF. For the CDR3, the DNA is TGTGCCAGCACTCTAACCGGAAACACCATATATTTT. The V gene is TRBV6-6, the J gene TRBJ1-3; unclear D gene. CDR1 and CDR2 (germline): MNHNY, SVGAGI (reference sequence). The CDR3 loop spans 12 amino acids. The V end was cut by 7 bases, the J end by 4 bases, with 8 bases between.

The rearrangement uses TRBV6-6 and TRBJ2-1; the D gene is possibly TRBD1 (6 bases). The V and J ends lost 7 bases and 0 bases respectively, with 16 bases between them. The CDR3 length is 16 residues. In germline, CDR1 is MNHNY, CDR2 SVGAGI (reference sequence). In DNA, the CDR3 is TGTGCCAGCACCTATCCACAGGGAAGCTCCTACAATGAGCAGTTCTTC. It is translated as CASTYPQGSSYNEQFF.

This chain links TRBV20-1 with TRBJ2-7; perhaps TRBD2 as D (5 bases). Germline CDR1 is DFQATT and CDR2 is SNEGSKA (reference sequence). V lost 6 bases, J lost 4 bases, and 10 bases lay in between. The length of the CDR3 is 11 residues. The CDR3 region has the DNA TGCAGTGCCCCAGGACTTTACGAGCAGTACTTC. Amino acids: CSAPGLYEQYF.

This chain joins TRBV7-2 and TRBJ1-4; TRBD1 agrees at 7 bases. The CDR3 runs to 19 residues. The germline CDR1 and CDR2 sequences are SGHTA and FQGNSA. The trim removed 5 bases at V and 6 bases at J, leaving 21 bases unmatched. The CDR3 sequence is CASSPGGQSLSALDEKLFF. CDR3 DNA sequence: TGTGCCAGCAGCCCAGGGGGACAGTCCCTTTCCGCCCTTGATGAAAAACTGTTTTTT.

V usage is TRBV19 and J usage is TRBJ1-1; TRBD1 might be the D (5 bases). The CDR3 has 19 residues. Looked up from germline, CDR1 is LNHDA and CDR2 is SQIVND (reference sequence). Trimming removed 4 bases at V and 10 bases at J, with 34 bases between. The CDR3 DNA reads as TGTGCCAGTAGTAGTTTTCCGCCCCGCGGACACGGGGTTCTGGGGGGAGCTTTCTTT. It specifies CASSSFPPRGHGVLGGAFF.

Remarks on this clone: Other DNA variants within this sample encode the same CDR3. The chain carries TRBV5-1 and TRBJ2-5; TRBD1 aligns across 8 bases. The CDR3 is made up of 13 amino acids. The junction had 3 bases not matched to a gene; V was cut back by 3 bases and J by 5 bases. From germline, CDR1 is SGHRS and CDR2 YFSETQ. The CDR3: CASSSGGRETQYF. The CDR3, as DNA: TGCGCCAGCAGCTCAGGGGGCAGGGAGACCCAGTACTTC.

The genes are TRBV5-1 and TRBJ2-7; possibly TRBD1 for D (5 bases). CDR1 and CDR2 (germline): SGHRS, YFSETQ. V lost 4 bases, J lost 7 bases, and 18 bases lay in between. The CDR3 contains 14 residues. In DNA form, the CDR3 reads TGCGCCAGCAGCGTGGTCCAGGGCCATTGGGAGCAGTACTTC. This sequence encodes CASSVVQGHWEQYF. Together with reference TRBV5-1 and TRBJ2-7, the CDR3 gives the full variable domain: KAGVTQTPRYLIKTRGQQVTLSCSPISGHRSVSWYQQTPGQGLQFLFEYFSETQRNKGNFPGRFSGRQFSNSRSEMNVSTLELGDSALYLCASSVVQGHWEQYFGPGTRLTVT.

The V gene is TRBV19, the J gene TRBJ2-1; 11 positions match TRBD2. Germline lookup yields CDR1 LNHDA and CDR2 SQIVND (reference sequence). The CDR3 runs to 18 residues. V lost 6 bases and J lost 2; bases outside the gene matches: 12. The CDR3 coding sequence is TGTGCCAGTAGGGACTTGGGGCTAGCGGGAGGCCCCTACAATGAGCAGTTCTTC. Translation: CASRDLGLAGGPYNEQFF.

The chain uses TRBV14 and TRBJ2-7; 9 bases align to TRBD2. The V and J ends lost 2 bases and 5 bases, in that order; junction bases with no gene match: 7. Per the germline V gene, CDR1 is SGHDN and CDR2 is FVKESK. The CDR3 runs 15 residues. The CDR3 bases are TGTGCCAGCAGCCAACTAGCGGGAATTACCGACGAGCAGTACTTC. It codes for CASSQLAGITDEQYF. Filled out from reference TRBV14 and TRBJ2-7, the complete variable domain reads EAGVTQFPSHSVIEKGQTVTLRCDPISGHDNLYWYRRVMGKEIKFLLHFVKESKQDESGMPNNRFLAERTGGTYSTLKVQPAELEDSGVYFCASSQLAGITDEQYFGPGTRLTVT.

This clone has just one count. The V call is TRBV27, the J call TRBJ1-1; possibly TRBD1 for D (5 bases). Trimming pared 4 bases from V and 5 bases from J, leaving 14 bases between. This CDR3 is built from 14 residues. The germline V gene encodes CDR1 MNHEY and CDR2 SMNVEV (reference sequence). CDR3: CASSSRGFGTEAFF. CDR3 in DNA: TGTGCCAGCAGTTCAAGGGGTTTCGGGACTGAAGCTTTCTTT.

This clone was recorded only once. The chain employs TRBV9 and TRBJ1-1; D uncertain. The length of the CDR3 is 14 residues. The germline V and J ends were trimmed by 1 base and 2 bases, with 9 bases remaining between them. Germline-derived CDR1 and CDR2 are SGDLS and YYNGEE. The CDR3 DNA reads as TGTGCCAGCAGCGTAACCGGGGTTAACACTGAAGCTTTCTTT. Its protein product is CASSVTGVNTEAFF.

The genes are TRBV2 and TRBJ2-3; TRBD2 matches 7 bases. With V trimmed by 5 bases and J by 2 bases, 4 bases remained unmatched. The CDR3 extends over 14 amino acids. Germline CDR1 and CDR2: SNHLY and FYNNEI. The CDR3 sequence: CASSLLAITDTQYF. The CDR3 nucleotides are TGTGCCAGCAGTCTACTAGCGATCACAGATACGCAGTATTTT.

The CDR3 nucleotides read TGTGCCAGCAGTCAATGGGTAGCGGGAGCGGCAGATACGCAGTATTTT. Protein: CASSQWVAGAADTQYF. V gene TRBV3-1 (or the pseudogene TRBV3-2) combines with J gene TRBJ2-3, with 9 bases lining up with TRBD2. V lost 6 bases to trimming and J lost 4 bases; unmatched junction nucleotides: 11. This CDR3 contains 16 residues. Germline loops: CDR1 LGHDT, CDR2 YNNKEL (reference sequence).

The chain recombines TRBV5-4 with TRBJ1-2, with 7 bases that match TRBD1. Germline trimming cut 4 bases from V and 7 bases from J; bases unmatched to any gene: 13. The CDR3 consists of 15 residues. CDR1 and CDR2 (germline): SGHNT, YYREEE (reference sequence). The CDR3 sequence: CASSAGDRGFTGYTF. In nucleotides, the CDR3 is TGTGCCAGCAGCGCCGGGGACAGAGGATTCACTGGCTACACCTTC.

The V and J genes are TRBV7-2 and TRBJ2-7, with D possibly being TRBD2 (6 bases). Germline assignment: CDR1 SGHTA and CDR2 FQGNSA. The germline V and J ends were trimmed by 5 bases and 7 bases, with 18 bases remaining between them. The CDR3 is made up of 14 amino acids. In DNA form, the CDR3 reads TGTGCCAGCAGCCTCAAGGGGCTCCGGGGGGAGCAGTACTTC. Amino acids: CASSLKGLRGEQYF.

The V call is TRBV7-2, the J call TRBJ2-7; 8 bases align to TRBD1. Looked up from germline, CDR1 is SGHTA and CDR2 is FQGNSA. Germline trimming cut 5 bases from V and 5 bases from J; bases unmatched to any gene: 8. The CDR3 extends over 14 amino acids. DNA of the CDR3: TGTGCCAGCAGCCAGCGACAGGGGCTGAACGAGCAGTACTTC. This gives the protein CASSQRQGLNEQYF.

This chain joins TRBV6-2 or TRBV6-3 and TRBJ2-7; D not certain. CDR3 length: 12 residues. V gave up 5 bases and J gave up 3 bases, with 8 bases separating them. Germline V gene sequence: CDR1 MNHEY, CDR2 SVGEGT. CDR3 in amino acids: CASSHGYYEQYF. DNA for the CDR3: TGTGCCAGCAGTCACGGGTACTACGAGCAGTACTTC.

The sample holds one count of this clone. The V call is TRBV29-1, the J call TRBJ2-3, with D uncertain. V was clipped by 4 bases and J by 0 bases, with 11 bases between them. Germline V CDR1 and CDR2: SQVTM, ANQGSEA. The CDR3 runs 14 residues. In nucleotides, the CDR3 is TGCAGCGTTGGGTTCTCGACTAGCACAGATACGCAGTATTTT. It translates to CSVGFSTSTDTQYF.

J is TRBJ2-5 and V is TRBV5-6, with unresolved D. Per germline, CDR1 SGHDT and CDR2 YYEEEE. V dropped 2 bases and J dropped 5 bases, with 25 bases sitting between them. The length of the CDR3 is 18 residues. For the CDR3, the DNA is TGTGCCAGCAGCTTAACCGCTCTCGGTCAGGTCCTCAGGGAGACCCAGTACTTC. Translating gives CASSLTALGQVLRETQYF. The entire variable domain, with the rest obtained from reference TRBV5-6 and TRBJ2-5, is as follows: DAGVTQSPTHLIKTRGQQVTLRCSPKSGHDTVSWYQQALGQGPQFIFQYYEEEERQRGNFPDRFSGHQFPNYSSELNVNALLLGDSALYLCASSLTALGQVLRETQYFGPGTRLLVL.

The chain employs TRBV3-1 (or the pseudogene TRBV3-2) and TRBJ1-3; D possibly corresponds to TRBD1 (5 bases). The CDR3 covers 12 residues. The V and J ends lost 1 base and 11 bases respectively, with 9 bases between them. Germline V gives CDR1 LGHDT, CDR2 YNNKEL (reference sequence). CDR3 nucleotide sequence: TGTGCCAGCAGCCAAGGGGCGGGACCCATATATTTT. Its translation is CASSQGAGPIYF.

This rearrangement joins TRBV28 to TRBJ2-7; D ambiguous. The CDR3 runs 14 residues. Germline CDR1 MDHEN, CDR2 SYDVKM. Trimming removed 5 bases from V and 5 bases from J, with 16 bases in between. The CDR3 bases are TGTGCCAGCAGTCCCGGTCTAACAGCTAACGAGCAGTACTTC. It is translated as CASSPGLTANEQYF.

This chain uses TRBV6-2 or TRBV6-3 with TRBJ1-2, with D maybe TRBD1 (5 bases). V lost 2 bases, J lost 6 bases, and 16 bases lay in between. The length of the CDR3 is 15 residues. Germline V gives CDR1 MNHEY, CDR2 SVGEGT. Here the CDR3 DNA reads TGTGCCAGCAGTTACCGGGCAGGGAATGTCGATGGCTACACCTTC. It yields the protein CASSYRAGNVDGYTF.

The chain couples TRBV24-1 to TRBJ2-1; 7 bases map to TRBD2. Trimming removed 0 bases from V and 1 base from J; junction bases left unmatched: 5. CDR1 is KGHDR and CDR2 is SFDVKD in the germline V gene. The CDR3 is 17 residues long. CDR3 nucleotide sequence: TGTGCCACCAGTGATTTGGCGGCTAGCGGTTCCTACAATGAGCAGTTCTTC. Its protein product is CATSDLAASGSYNEQFF.

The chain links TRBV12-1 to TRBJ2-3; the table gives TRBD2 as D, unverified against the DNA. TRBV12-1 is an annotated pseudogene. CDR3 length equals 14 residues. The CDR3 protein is CASSLSGKTDTQYF. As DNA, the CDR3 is TGTGCCAGCAGCTTGAGCGGGAAAACGGATACGCAGTATTTT.

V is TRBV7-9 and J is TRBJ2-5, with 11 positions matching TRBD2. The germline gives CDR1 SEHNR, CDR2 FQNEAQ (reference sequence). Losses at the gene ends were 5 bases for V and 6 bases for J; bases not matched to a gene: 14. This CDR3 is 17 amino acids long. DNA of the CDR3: TGTGCCAGCAGCCCCCGGGGAGGGACTAGCGGTTTCAAGACCCAGTACTTC. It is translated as CASSPRGGTSGFKTQYF.